The 31 T cell receptor beta chains below were found in one sample sequenced in a study of blood T cells in healthy people across ages (dated by TCRdb to about 2015). To prepare the library, 5' RACE was applied. For sequencing, an Illumina HiSeq 2500 was employed. The second PCR ran for about 6 to 11 cycles and used a J-beta primer mix along with a sample-barcoded 5' primer. In TCRdb, the public reads were trimmed at Q25 with fastp and aligned with MiXCR, with productive beta chains retained. Rows with one shared CDR3 protein collapse into an entry with the most common genes and DNA. For this sample there are fewer than 700,000 distinct CDR3 sequences; around 38% appear just once. Of the sample, approximately 29% falls within the top ten clones. The specimen sequenced was blood. The receptors come from an elderly man in good health.

This clonotype appeared a few times. The chain recombines TRBV6-2 or TRBV6-3 with TRBJ2-7, with a weak D call TRBD1 (5 bases). Germline assignment: CDR1 MNHEY and CDR2 SVGEGT. The V end lost 0 bases, the J end lost 3 bases, and 9 bases lay between the germline ends. This CDR3 has 14 residues. The CDR3 nucleotides read TGTGCCAGCAGTTACTCGGCAAGGGGCTACGAGCAGTACTTC. Protein: CASSYSARGYEQYF.

The rearrangement links TRBV6-5 to TRBJ1-5; D not certain. Trimming shortened V by 9 bases and J by 0 bases, and 9 bases separated the two germline ends. From germline, CDR1 is MNHEY and CDR2 SVGAGI. The CDR3 is made up of 13 amino acids. The CDR3 sequence: CASQIDSNQPQHF. CDR3 DNA: TGTGCCAGTCAAATCGATAGCAATCAGCCCCAGCATTTT.

V gene TRBV11-2 combines with J gene TRBJ2-1; D is unresolved. CDR3 length equals 13 residues. Between the trimmed V and J ends, which lost 7 bases and 4 bases, there was a span of 11 bases. From germline, CDR1 is SGHAT and CDR2 FQNNGV. This CDR3 is CASNPSGYNEQFF. CDR3 in DNA: TGTGCCAGCAACCCGTCCGGATACAATGAGCAGTTCTTC. The full variable domain, rest sourced from reference TRBV11-2 and TRBJ2-1, is EAGVAQSPRYKIIEKRQSVAFWCNPISGHATLYWYQQILGQGPKLLIQFQNNGVVDDSQLPKDRFSAERLKGVDSTLKIQPAKLEDSAVYLCASNPSGYNEQFFGPGTRLTVL.

Ten or more counts support this clonotype. The rearrangement joins TRBV7-2 to TRBJ2-3; 13 nucleotides align to TRBD2. This CDR3 spans 17 amino acids. The V and J ends lost 5 bases and 1 base, in that order; junction bases with no gene match: 6. Germline lookup yields CDR1 SGHTA and CDR2 FQGNSA. The CDR3 reads CASSKLAGGGGTDTQYF. The CDR3 DNA follows: TGTGCCAGCAGCAAACTAGCGGGAGGGGGGGGCACAGATACGCAGTATTTT.

Ten or more counts support this clonotype. The chain is built from TRBV29-1 and TRBJ2-3, with 10 bases aligning to TRBD2. The CDR3 is 17 residues long. Germline assignment: CDR1 SQVTM and CDR2 ANQGSEA. Trimming took 3 bases from V and 0 from J; bases not matched to a gene: 9. DNA for the CDR3: TGCAGCGTTGAGAACCCTAGCGGGAGTACGAGCACAGATACGCAGTATTTT. It specifies CSVENPSGSTSTDTQYF.

This clonotype was seen more than once but under ten times. V usage is TRBV9 and J usage is TRBJ2-1; 8 nucleotides line up with TRBD2. The CDR3 length is 13 residues. Germline V gene data show CDR1 as SGDLS and CDR2 as YYNGEE. Trimming took 6 bases from V and 10 from J; bases not matched to a gene: 9. The CDR3 sequence: CASTREVEGEQFF. The CDR3 DNA reads as TGTGCCAGCACGCGGGAGGTTGAAGGGGAGCAGTTCTTC. Full variable domain (missing parts from reference TRBV9 and TRBJ2-1): DSGVTQTPKHLITATGQRVTLRCSPRSGDLSVYWYQQSLDQGLQFLIQYYNGEERAKGNILERFSAQQFPDLHSELNLSSLELGDSALYFCASTREVEGEQFFGPGTRLTVL.

This clonotype has just one count. A read error is possible here, since a much larger clone lies one base away. The chain recombines TRBV7-2 with TRBJ2-7; possibly TRBD1 for D (6 bases). V gave up 7 bases and J gave up 3 bases, with 16 bases separating them. Germline V gives CDR1 SGHTA, CDR2 FQGNSA. This CDR3 region has 14 residues. This chain's CDR3 is CTSTANRVGYEQYF. Written as DNA, the CDR3 is TGTACCAGCACCGCAAACAGGGTTGGCTACGAGCAGTACTTC.

This clonotype was observed a few times. The chain couples TRBV6-2 or TRBV6-3 to TRBJ2-4, with D unresolved. Between the trimmed V and J ends, which lost 4 bases and 0 bases, there was a span of 13 bases. There are 16 residues in the CDR3. Germline CDR1 and CDR2: MNHEY and SVGEGT. CDR3 sequence reads: CASSWQPYEAKNIQYF. The CDR3, as DNA: TGTGCCAGCAGTTGGCAACCCTATGAAGCCAAAAACATTCAGTACTTC.

The rearrangement uses TRBV4-2 and TRBJ1-2; tentatively, D is TRBD1 (6 bases). The CDR3 consists of 13 residues. Per germline, CDR1 LGHNA and CDR2 YNFKEQ. V lost 0 bases, J lost 7 bases, and 9 bases lay in between. CDR3 coding DNA: TGTGCCAGCAGCCAAGACGGACAGTCTGGCTACACCTTC. Amino acids: CASSQDGQSGYTF.

As concerns this clonotype: It may be a read error: a sequence one base away is much more abundant. The J gene is TRBJ2-5, the V gene TRBV4-3; the D is unclear. Germline V gene data show CDR1 as LGHNA and CDR2 as YSLEER. The CDR3 sequence is 13 residues long. V dropped 0 bases and J dropped 11 bases, with 13 bases sitting between them. CDR3 region: CASSQDKGTEQYF. The CDR3 DNA is TGCGCCAGCAGCCAAGATAAGGGTACTGAGCAGTACTTC.

This clonotype showed up just a few times. The chain employs TRBV20-1 and TRBJ2-7, with TRBD1 matching 9 bases. The germline V gene encodes CDR1 DFQATT and CDR2 SNEGSKA (reference sequence). Trimming removed 0 bases from V and 3 bases from J; junction bases left unmatched: 3. The CDR3 contains 14 residues. CDR3 sequence: CSARDPGQGYEQYF. The CDR3 coding sequence is TGCAGTGCTAGAGATCCGGGACAGGGCTACGAGCAGTACTTC.

The CDR3 DNA is TGTGCCAGCAGGGACACAGGGGCTAGCAATCAGCCCCAGCATTTT. It codes for CASRDTGASNQPQHF. This chain uses TRBV6-2 or TRBV6-3 with TRBJ1-5; 7 nucleotides line up with TRBD1. The CDR3 totals 15 residues. Germline values: CDR1 MNHEY, CDR2 SVGEGT. The V gene end was trimmed by 6 bases and the J gene end by 0 bases; junction bases not matched to a gene: 5.

V and J are TRBV24-1 and TRBJ2-1, with a possible D match to TRBD2 (6 bases). Trimming pared 4 bases from V and 8 bases from J, leaving 20 bases between. The CDR3 is made up of 16 amino acids. The germline CDR1 and CDR2 sequences are KGHDR and SFDVKD. The CDR3 bases are TGTGCCACCAGTGACTCCGGGACTTCAATAGGAGATGAGCAGTTCTTC. It is translated as CATSDSGTSIGDEQFF.

As to this clonotype: It is unclear where the CDR3 begins or ends on the DNA, so no DNA is shown, and the CDR3 is as TCRdb lists it. The chain couples TRBV20-1 to TRBJ2-6; TRBD2, as called in the table, went unchecked against the DNA. Germline values: CDR1 DFQATT, CDR2 SNEGSKA (reference sequence). The length of the CDR3 is 21 amino acids, counting both ends. This CDR3 is CSAETGANGYTFGSGTNVLTF.

The count of this clonotype is one. The chain links TRBV18 to TRBJ2-3; 10 positions agree with TRBD2. V shed 3 bases, J shed 4 bases, and the junction held 7 bases outside the gene matches. The CDR3 extends over 16 amino acids. Germline V gives CDR1 KGHSH, CDR2 LQKENI. Here the CDR3 reads CASSPRASGRPDTQYF. The CDR3 DNA is TGTGCCAGCTCACCTAGGGCTAGCGGGAGACCAGATACGCAGTATTTT.

The chain uses TRBV7-2 and TRBJ2-5; D perhaps matches TRBD2 (6 bases). Deletions cut 1 base from V and 3 bases from J, with 12 bases between. The V gene's germline CDR1 is SGHTA and CDR2 FQGNSA. CDR3 length equals 15 residues. The chain's CDR3 is CASSLDGLTEETQYF. The CDR3 DNA reads TGTGCCAGCAGCTTAGACGGACTAACCGAAGAGACCCAGTACTTC. Together with reference TRBV7-2 and TRBJ2-5, the CDR3 gives the full variable domain: GAGVSQSPSNKVTEKGKDVELRCDPISGHTALYWYRQSLGQGLEFLIYFQGNSAPDKSGLPSDRFSAERTGGSVSTLTIQRTQQEDSAVYLCASSLDGLTEETQYFGPGTRLLVL.

This rearrangement joins TRBV25-1 to TRBJ2-5, with D possibly matching TRBD1 (6 bases). The V gene's germline CDR1 is MGHDK and CDR2 SYGVNS. The CDR3 is made up of 11 amino acids. CDR3 in amino acids: CEGTGCWEQYF. The DNA for the CDR3 is TGTGAAGGAACAGGGTGTTGGGAGCAGTACTTC.

This chain connects TRBV12-3 or TRBV12-4 to TRBJ2-3, with D perhaps matching TRBD1 (6 bases). V lost 7 bases, J lost 1 base, and 9 bases lay in between. The CDR3 contains 13 residues. DNA for the CDR3: TGTGCCAGCAAGCCAGGGGGCACAGATACGCAGTATTTT. This codes for CASKPGGTDTQYF.

This clonotype occurred a few times. The chain has TRBV3-1 and TRBJ1-1; 7 bases fit TRBD1. CDR3 length: 15 amino acids. V was pared by 1 base and J by 0 bases, with 2 bases of the junction left unmatched. Germline V gene lookup returns CDR1 LGHDT and CDR2 YNNKEL (reference sequence). The CDR3 DNA reads as TGTGCCAGCAGCCAAGGAGGGGGCATGAACACTGAAGCTTTCTTT. Translated, it gives CASSQGGGMNTEAFF.

The rearrangement joins TRBV6-6 to TRBJ1-1; D perhaps matches TRBD1 (5 bases). This CDR3 region has 14 residues. Trimming cost V 5 bases and J 1 base, with 11 bases left between them. Per the germline V gene, CDR1 is MNHNY and CDR2 is SVGAGI (reference sequence). DNA of the CDR3: TGTGCCAGCAGTCGAGGGGTTGGGAACACTGAAGCTTTCTTT. It translates to CASSRGVGNTEAFF.

This chain connects TRBV7-2 to TRBJ1-3, with TRBD1 matching 7 bases. The ends lost 3 bases at V and 3 bases at J; junction bases unmatched: 5. Per germline, CDR1 SGHTA and CDR2 FQGNSA. CDR3 length equals 15 residues. CDR3 in DNA: TGTGCCAGCAGCTTTCTCACAGGGGTTGGAAACACCATATATTTT. It encodes CASSFLTGVGNTIYF.

There are a few counts of this clonotype. The rearrangement joins TRBV28 to TRBJ2-1; D call uncertain. Germline lookup yields CDR1 MDHEN and CDR2 SYDVKM. The CDR3 totals 13 residues. The V end lost 1 base, the J end lost 9 bases, and 10 bases lay between the germline ends. The CDR3 DNA is TGTGCCAGCAGTTTATTTCTACCGGGTGAGCAGTTCTTC. As protein: CASSLFLPGEQFF.

This clonotype came up a few times. The chain combines TRBV6-5 with TRBJ1-1; D unclear. Germline V CDR1 and CDR2: MNHEY, SVGAGI. The germline V and J ends were trimmed by 6 bases and 5 bases, with 13 bases remaining between them. CDR3 length equals 13 residues. The CDR3 reads CASSPVRGTEAFF. In nucleotides, the CDR3 is TGTGCCAGCAGCCCCGTTCGTGGGACTGAAGCTTTCTTT.

This clonotype was observed at least ten times. V usage is TRBV5-1 and J usage is TRBJ1-2, with D unclear. The ends were cut back, 0 bases at V and 7 bases at J, with 13 bases in the middle. The CDR3 loop spans 14 amino acids. Looked up from germline, CDR1 is SGHRS and CDR2 is YFSETQ. The DNA of the CDR3 is TGCGCCAGCAGCTTGGCCACGGGGTTAGGTGGCTACACCTTC. Amino acids: CASSLATGLGGYTF.

This chain connects TRBV6-2 or TRBV6-3 to TRBJ1-5, with a possible D match to TRBD1 (5 bases). The V gene lost 2 bases and the J gene lost 10 bases, with 9 bases spanning the gap. The CDR3 extends over 12 amino acids. Germline V lookup: CDR1 MNHEY, CDR2 SVGEGT. The chain's CDR3 is CASSYGGGPQHF. CDR3 bases: TGTGCCAGCAGTTACGGGGGGGGACCCCAGCATTTT.

In this sample, this clonotype turned up a few times. The V call is TRBV29-1, the J call TRBJ2-2, with 8 bases lining up with TRBD2. The CDR3 extends over 14 amino acids. The J segment lost 4 bases and the V segment lost 7 bases, leaving 8 bases of the junction unmatched. CDR1 and CDR2 from the germline V gene are SQVTM and ANQGSEA. For the CDR3, the DNA is TGCAGCGCCGAGGGCGGGAGGAGCACCGGGGAGCTGTTTTTT. This encodes CSAEGGRSTGELFF.

In its sample, this clonotype was seen a few times. The chain uses TRBV12-3 or TRBV12-4 and TRBJ1-5, with a tentative D call TRBD1 (6 bases). The CDR3 loop spans 15 amino acids. Trimming cost V 6 bases and J 0 bases, with 12 bases left between them. In nucleotides, the CDR3 is TGTGCCAGCAGGATGGGACAAAATAGCAATCAGCCCCAGCATTTT. Translation: CASRMGQNSNQPQHF.

A few counts support this clonotype. V usage is TRBV20-1 and J usage is TRBJ2-5; D is undetermined. Germline V gene sequence: CDR1 DFQATT, CDR2 SNEGSKA (reference sequence). The V gene lost 5 bases and the J gene lost 9 bases, with 10 bases spanning the gap. The CDR3 runs to 10 residues. CDR3 in DNA: TGCAGTGCTGCGGAGTTGCCCCAGTACTTC. Encoded protein: CSAAELPQYF.

This clonotype was seen only a few times. The chain recombines TRBV20-1 with TRBJ2-7; TRBD1 is a possible D gene (6 bases). Deletions cut 3 bases from V and 3 bases from J, with 9 bases between. The germline gives CDR1 DFQATT, CDR2 SNEGSKA (reference sequence). CDR3 length: 12 residues. CDR3 residues: CSASGQFYEQYF. The CDR3 DNA is TGCAGTGCTAGCGGACAGTTCTACGAGCAGTACTTC.

This clonotype was seen a handful of times. The rearrangement joins TRBV4-3 to TRBJ1-4; a possible D gene is TRBD1 (5 bases). Germline CDR1 LGHNA, CDR2 YSLEER. Trimming removed 0 bases from V and 4 bases from J, with 18 bases in between. The CDR3 runs to 18 residues. Written as DNA, the CDR3 is TGCGCCAGCAGCCAAGATCTTAACAGGCGTTACCTTAATGAAAAACTGTTTTTT. Its protein is CASSQDLNRRYLNEKLFF.

This clonotype came up a few times. The genes are TRBV10-3 and TRBJ2-7; D tentatively fits TRBD1 or TRBD2 (5 bases each). Trimming took off 10 bases at V and 0 bases at J, with 19 bases between the two ends. There are 15 residues in the CDR3. Germline V lookup: CDR1 ENHRY, CDR2 SYGVKD. CDR3 DNA sequence: TGTGCCACCCAGGGTAGGGAGAGCGGCTCCTACGAGCAGTACTTC. It translates to CATQGRESGSYEQYF.